This T cell receptor (beta chain) comes out of a study of cytomegalovirus exposure and HLA in healthy donors. Researchers ran the PCR with 60 Vbeta and 13 Jbeta primers. TCRdb's copy holds only in-frame clones and misses some; the assay was immunoSEQ multiplex PCR. The top ten hold around 1.6% of the sample, which has 150,000 to 200,000 clones, over 60% seen once. Germline CDR1 is ENHRY and CDR2 is SYGVKD. With 7 bases removed from V and 5 bases from J, the gap between germline ends came to 23 bases. This CDR3 region has 17 residues. The J gene is TRBJ2-2, the V gene TRBV10-3; a weak D match, TRBD2 (6 bases). The clonotype originates from a man younger than 30 in good health and CMV-seronegative. Sequencing was carried out using PBMCs. The CDR3 DNA follows: TGTGCCATCACGAAGGTTATGGGGGACTTGCCTACCGGGGAGCTGTTTTTT. Encoded protein: CAITKVMGDLPTGELFF.